This T cell receptor beta chain was observed in a study of T cell responses to AZD1222 COVID-19 vaccine. Germline assignment: CDR1 MNHEY and CDR2 SVGAGI. This CDR3 region has 14 residues. V trimming: 2 bases; J trimming: 4 bases; junction bases outside the gene matches: 4. Clones were read by immunoSEQ multiplex PCR, and TCRdb kept only the in-frame ones, dropping some. The sample carries about 110,000 clones, 81% recorded once. This chain links TRBV6-5 with TRBJ1-2; 7 nucleotides align to TRBD1. The specimen comprised peripheral blood, sampled on day 0 of AZD1222 vaccination. This TCR was sampled from an adult in good health. CDR3 nucleotides: TGTGCCAGCAGTTACGGGGACAGCCCCTATGGCTACACCTTC. Its translation is CASSYGDSPYGYTF.